This T cell receptor (beta chain) was captured in a study of T cells expressing NK-cell markers. Study in general: Seven sequenced donors out of eight were HCMV-seropositive, one seronegative.

The authors generated TCR beta cDNA through 5'RACE template switching with UMIs. TCRdb re-called the 5' RACE reads; one entry per CDR3 protein, DNA not given. Its table records approximately 440,000 distinct CDR3 sequences. The study, taken as a whole, reports: In a few donors, these clonotypes also led the CD3+CD56-NKG2C+ fraction. Dominant NKG2C+ clonotypes made up about 1.0-7.0% of CD8+ T cells in six donors.

In the case of this clonotype: Its antigen remains unidentified.

Germline V gene sequence: CDR1 SGHAT, CDR2 FQNNGV. This CDR3 has 17 residues. Sequenced sample: blood T cells: a sorted CD56 or NKG2C T cell subset, CD4+ or CD8+ T cells, or bulk PBMC T cells (not recorded which). The chain has TRBV11-2 and TRBJ2-2; as DNA is missing, the TRBD1 call by TCRdb cannot be tested. The TCR originated in a woman in her 50s in good health. The CDR3 is CASRTSGTGGGAGELFF.